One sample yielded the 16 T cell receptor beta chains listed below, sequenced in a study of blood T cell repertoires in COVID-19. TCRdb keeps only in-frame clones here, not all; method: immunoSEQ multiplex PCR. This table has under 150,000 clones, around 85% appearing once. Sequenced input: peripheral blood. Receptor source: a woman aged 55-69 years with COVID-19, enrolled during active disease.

The CDR3 region has the DNA TGTGCCAGCAGCTCAGGGGTTACCCCCTACGAGCAGTACTTC. Translated, it gives CASSSGVTPYEQYF. This sequence joins TRBV7-9 and TRBJ2-7, with a weak D call TRBD1 (6 bases). The CDR3 is 14 amino acids. V was shortened by 4 bases and J by 2 bases, with 12 bases between the two germline ends. The germline V gene has CDR1 SEHNR and CDR2 FQNEAQ (reference sequence).

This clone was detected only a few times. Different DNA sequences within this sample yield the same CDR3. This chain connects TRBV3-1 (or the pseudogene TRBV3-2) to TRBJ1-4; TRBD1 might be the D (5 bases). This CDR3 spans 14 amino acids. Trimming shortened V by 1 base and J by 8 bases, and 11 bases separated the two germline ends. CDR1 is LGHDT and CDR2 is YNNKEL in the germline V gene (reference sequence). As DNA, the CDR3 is TGTGCCAGCAGCCAAGGTCCGGGGGACGAAAAACTGTTTTTT. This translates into CASSQGPGDEKLFF.

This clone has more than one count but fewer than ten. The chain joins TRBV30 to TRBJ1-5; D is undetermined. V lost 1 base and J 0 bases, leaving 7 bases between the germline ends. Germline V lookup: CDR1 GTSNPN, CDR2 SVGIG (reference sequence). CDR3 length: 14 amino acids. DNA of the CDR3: TGTGCCTGGAGTGACAGATATAGCAATCAGCCCCAGCATTTT. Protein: CAWSDRYSNQPQHF. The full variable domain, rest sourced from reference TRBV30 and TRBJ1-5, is SQTIHQWPATLVQPVGSPLSLECTVEGTSNPNLYWYRQAAGRGLQLLFYSVGIGQISSEVPQNLSASRPQDRQFILSSKKLLLSDSGFYLCAWSDRYSNQPQHFGDGTRLSIL.

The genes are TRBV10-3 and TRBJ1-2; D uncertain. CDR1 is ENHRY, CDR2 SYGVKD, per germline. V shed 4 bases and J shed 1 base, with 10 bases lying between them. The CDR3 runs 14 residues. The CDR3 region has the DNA TGTGCCATCAGTGCCCTGCGAGGTAACTATGGCTACACCTTC. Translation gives CAISALRGNYGYTF.

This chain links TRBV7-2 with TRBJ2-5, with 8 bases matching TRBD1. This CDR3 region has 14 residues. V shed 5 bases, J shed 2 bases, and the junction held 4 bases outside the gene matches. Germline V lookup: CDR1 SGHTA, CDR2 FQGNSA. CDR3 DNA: TGTGCCAGCAGCCTTGGACAGGGACAAGAGACCCAGTACTTC. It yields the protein CASSLGQGQETQYF. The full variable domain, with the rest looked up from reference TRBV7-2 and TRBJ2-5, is GAGVSQSPSNKVTEKGKDVELRCDPISGHTALYWYRQSLGQGLEFLIYFQGNSAPDKSGLPSDRFSAERTGGSVSTLTIQRTQQEDSAVYLCASSLGQGQETQYFGPGTRLLVL.

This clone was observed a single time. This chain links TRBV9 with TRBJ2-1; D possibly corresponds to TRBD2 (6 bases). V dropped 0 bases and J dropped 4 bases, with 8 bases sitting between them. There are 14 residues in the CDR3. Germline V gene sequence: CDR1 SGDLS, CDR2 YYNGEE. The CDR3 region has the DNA TGTGCCAGCAGCGTAGGGGGACTGTACAATGAGCAGTTCTTC. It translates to CASSVGGLYNEQFF.

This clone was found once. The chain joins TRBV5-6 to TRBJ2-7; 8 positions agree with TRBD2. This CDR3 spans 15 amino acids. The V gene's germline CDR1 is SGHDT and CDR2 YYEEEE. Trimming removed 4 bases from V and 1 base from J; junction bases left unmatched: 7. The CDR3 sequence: CASSPTSGSSYEQYF. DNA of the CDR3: TGTGCCAGCAGCCCCACTAGCGGTTCGTCCTACGAGCAGTACTTC.

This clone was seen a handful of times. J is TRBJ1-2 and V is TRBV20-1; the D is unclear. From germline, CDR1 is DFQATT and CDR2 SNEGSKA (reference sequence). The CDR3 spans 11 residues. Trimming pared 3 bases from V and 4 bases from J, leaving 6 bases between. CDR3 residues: CSARAPYGYTF. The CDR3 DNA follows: TGCAGTGCTAGGGCCCCCTATGGCTACACCTTC.

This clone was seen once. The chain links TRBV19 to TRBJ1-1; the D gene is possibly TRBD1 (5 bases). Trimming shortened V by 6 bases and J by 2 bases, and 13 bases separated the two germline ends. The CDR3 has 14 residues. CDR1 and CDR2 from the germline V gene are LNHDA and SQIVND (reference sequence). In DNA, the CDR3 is TGTGCCAGTAGCCTCGACAGTATAAACACTGAAGCTTTCTTT. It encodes CASSLDSINTEAFF.

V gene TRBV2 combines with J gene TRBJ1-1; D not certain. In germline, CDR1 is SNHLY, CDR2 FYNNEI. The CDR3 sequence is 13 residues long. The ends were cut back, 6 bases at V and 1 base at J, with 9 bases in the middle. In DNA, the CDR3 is TGTGCCAGCAGGTTACAGTCGAACACTGAAGCTTTCTTT. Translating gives CASRLQSNTEAFF.

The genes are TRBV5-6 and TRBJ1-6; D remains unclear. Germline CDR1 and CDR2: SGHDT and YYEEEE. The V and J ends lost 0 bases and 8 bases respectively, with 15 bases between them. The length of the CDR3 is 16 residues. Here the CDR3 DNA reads TGTGCCAGCAGCTTGGAGGGCCCTTCGAGGGATTCACCCCTCCACTTT. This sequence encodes CASSLEGPSRDSPLHF.

Here the CDR3 DNA reads TGCGCCAGCAGCCAAACGGACGAGCAGTACTTC. Protein sequence: CASSQTDEQYF. The chain recombines TRBV5-1 with TRBJ2-7; D is unclear. CDR1 SGHRS and CDR2 YFSETQ come from the germline V gene. This CDR3 comprises 11 residues. Trimming took off 4 bases at V and 5 bases at J, with 7 bases between the two ends. Using reference TRBV5-1 and TRBJ2-7 for the parts outside the CDR3, the full variable domain is KAGVTQTPRYLIKTRGQQVTLSCSPISGHRSVSWYQQTPGQGLQFLFEYFSETQRNKGNFPGRFSGRQFSNSRSEMNVSTLELGDSALYLCASSQTDEQYFGPGTRLTVT.

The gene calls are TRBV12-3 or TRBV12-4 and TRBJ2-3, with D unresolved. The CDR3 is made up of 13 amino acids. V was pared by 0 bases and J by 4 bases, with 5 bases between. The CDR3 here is CASSLARSDTQYF. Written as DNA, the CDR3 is TGTGCCAGCAGTTTAGCGCGTTCAGATACGCAGTATTTT.

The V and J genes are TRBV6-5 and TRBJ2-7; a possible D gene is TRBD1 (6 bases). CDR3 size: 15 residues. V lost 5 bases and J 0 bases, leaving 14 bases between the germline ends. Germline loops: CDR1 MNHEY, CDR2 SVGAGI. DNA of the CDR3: TGTGCCAGCAGTCTAACCCGGGACACCTCCTACGAGCAGTACTTC. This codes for CASSLTRDTSYEQYF.

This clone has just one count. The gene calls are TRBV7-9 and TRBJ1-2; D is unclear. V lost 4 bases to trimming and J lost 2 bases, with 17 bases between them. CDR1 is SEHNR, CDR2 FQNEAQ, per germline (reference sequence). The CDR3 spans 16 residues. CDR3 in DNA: TGTGCCAGCAGCTACCCCGAGGAAGTTTTCAACTATGGCTACACCTTC. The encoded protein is CASSYPEEVFNYGYTF.

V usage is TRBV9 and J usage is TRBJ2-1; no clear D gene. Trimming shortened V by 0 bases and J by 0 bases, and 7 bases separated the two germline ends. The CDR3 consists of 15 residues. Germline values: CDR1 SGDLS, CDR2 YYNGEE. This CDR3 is CASSVVSSSYNEQFF. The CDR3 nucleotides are TGTGCCAGCAGCGTAGTGTCCAGCTCCTACAATGAGCAGTTCTTC.